This T cell receptor beta chain appears in the sequencing data of a study of shared T cell receptors in the human thymus. Produced via immunoSEQ multiplex PCR; TCRdb's table is partial and in-frame only. The profile shows hundreds of thousands of clones, more than 75% of them singletons. This clone was counted a single time. The germline V gene encodes CDR1 SGHDN and CDR2 FVKESK. V shed 2 bases, J shed 2 bases, and the junction held 2 bases outside the gene matches. This CDR3 comprises 14 residues. These data also formed part of another study, on human thymus T cells. This second study says: Thymic tissue was derived from resections collected during corrective heart surgery. Use of V and J genes seemed skewed within the thymic and blood repertoires. Related studies found that unrelated individuals share highly overlapping thymic repertoires.

Sequenced sample: thymocytes. This chain uses TRBV14 with TRBJ1-1, with TRBD1 matching 7 bases. This clonotype was obtained from a boy younger than two with a congenital heart defect. Here the CDR3 reads CASSQKGANTEAFF. DNA for the CDR3: TGTGCCAGCAGCCAAAAGGGGGCCAACACTGAAGCTTTCTTT. Complete variable domain (other parts from reference TRBV14 and TRBJ1-1): EAGVTQFPSHSVIEKGQTVTLRCDPISGHDNLYWYRRVMGKEIKFLLHFVKESKQDESGMPNNRFLAERTGGTYSTLKVQPAELEDSGVYFCASSQKGANTEAFFGQGTRLTVV.